This T cell receptor beta chain came from a study of monozygotic twins with inflammatory bowel disease. Whole-study findings and limits: The study found lower TCRbeta diversity (inverse Simpson) in IBD patients than in healthy co-twins. Comparison of concordant versus discordant twins revealed no difference in repertoire similarity, possibly due to limited power. There were differing immunosuppressive treatments, which may have added variability to patient repertoires.

TCRdb reprocessed the 5' RACE reads, with one entry per CDR3 protein and no DNA. The ten most abundant clones cover roughly 2.3% of a sample with around 450,000 distinct CDR3 sequences. As for this clonotype: Its cognate antigen is unknown.

The germline V gene has CDR1 LGHDT and CDR2 YNNKEL (reference sequence). This CDR3 has 16 residues. The specimen was blood. The sequence derives from a human donor with ulcerative colitis or Crohn's disease, or a healthy co-twin of an affected twin (not recorded which). The chain recombines TRBV3-1 with TRBJ2-1; TCRdb returns TRBD1, unconfirmable since there is no DNA. CDR3 sequence: CASSQYGDRENNEQFF.